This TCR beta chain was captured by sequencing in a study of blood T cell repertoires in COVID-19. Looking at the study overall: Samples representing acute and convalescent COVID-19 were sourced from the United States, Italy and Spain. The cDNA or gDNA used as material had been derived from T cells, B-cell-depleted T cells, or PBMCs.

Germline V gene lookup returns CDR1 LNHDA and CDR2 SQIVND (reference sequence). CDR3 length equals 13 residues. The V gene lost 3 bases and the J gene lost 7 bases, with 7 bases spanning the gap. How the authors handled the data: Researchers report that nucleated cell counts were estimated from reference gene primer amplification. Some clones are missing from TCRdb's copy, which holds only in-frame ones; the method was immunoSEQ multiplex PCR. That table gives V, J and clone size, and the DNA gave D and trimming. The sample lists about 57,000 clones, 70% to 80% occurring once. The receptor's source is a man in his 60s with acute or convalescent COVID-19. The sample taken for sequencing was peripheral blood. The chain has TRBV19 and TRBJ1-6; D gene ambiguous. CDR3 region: CASSMAGNSPLHF. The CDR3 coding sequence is TGTGCCAGTAGTATGGCGGGGAATTCACCCCTCCACTTT.